Here is one T cell receptor (beta chain) with its context. Its antigen is not known. This sample stems from a study of cytomegalovirus exposure and HLA in healthy donors. Study-wide results and caveats: An analysis done earlier found most TCR beta V segments productive about 90% or about 30% of the time. According to the study, some 160 TCR beta chains were cytomegalovirus-associated. Reportedly, cytomegalovirus status was diagnosed with high sensitivity and specificity.

A multiplex PCR was run with 60 Vbeta primers and 13 Jbeta primers. Original processing methods: The authors later counted roughly 79 million unique TCR beta chains, some 11 million of them shared. Assay: immunoSEQ multiplex PCR; the TCRdb copy retains only in-frame clones and omits some. The D gene and trimming were derived from the DNA, and the V and J assignments and clone size from that table. The data contain roughly 100,000 clones, roughly 80% of them singletons. Germline V gene data show CDR1 as MNHEY and CDR2 as SVGAGI. This CDR3 comprises 15 residues. The V and J ends lost 2 bases and 3 bases, in that order; junction bases with no gene match: 3.

Sequencing used PBMCs. The TCR comes from a man between 60 and 75 years old in good health and CMV-seronegative. The chain couples TRBV6-5 to TRBJ1-1; 10 positions match TRBD1. CDR3 sequence reads: CASSYGDRGDTEAFF. CDR3 sequence (DNA): TGTGCCAGCAGTTACGGGGACAGGGGTGACACTGAAGCTTTCTTT.